The 26 T cell receptor beta chains reported below all come from one sample, sequenced in a study of cytomegalovirus exposure and HLA in healthy donors. Primers: 60 Vbeta forward and 13 Jbeta reverse. TCRdb's copy holds only in-frame clones and misses some; the assay was immunoSEQ multiplex PCR. Altogether roughly 230,000 clones are present, roughly 81% being singletons, with the ten largest covering around 0.22%. Sequences were obtained from PBMCs. These receptors were obtained from a girl aged 2 to 9 in good health and CMV-seronegative.

This sequence joins TRBV7-8 and TRBJ2-7, with 7 bases lining up with TRBD2. CDR1 and CDR2 from the germline V gene are SGHVS and FQNEAQ. This CDR3 comprises 16 residues. The trim removed 5 bases at V and 0 bases at J, leaving 10 bases unmatched. The CDR3 sequence is CASSPGAGRASYEQYF. The CDR3 DNA is TGTGCCAGCAGCCCCGGAGCTGGGAGGGCCTCCTACGAGCAGTACTTC.

This chain uses TRBV11-2 with TRBJ2-5; TRBD2 matches at 11 bases. Germline V gene lookup returns CDR1 SGHAT and CDR2 FQNNGV. V was pared by 5 bases and J by 4 bases, with 12 bases of the junction left unmatched. The CDR3 spans 17 residues. CDR3: CASSRLRIAGGIETQYF. The CDR3 DNA follows: TGTGCCAGCAGCCGCCTGAGAATAGCGGGGGGGATAGAGACCCAGTACTTC. Full variable domain (outside the CDR3, taken from reference TRBV11-2 and TRBJ2-5): EAGVAQSPRYKIIEKRQSVAFWCNPISGHATLYWYQQILGQGPKLLIQFQNNGVVDDSQLPKDRFSAERLKGVDSTLKIQPAKLEDSAVYLCASSRLRIAGGIETQYFGPGTRLLVL.

This chain connects TRBV19 to TRBJ2-3, with TRBD2 matching 12 bases. The germline V gene has CDR1 LNHDA and CDR2 SQIVND (reference sequence). This CDR3 is built from 17 residues. V shed 5 bases, J shed 2 bases, and the junction held 8 bases outside the gene matches. CDR3 bases: TGTGCCAGTAGTCCGAGACTAGCGGGAGCTTCCACAGATACGCAGTATTTT. It encodes CASSPRLAGASTDTQYF.

V usage is TRBV19 and J usage is TRBJ2-2, with D perhaps matching TRBD1 (5 bases). The V and J ends lost 1 base and 7 bases respectively, with 7 bases between them. Germline V lookup: CDR1 LNHDA, CDR2 SQIVND (reference sequence). CDR3 size: 13 residues. CDR3 DNA: TGTGCCAGTAGTATAGCAGGGCGCGGGGAGCTGTTTTTT. It translates to CASSIAGRGELFF.

This chain links TRBV11-2 with TRBJ1-2, with D uncertain. The CDR3 has 14 residues. The V end was cut by 5 bases, the J end by 7 bases, with 17 bases between. Germline lookup yields CDR1 SGHAT and CDR2 FQNNGV. For the CDR3, the DNA is TGTGCCAGCAGCCAAGATCGGGGTGTCGTTGGCTACACCTTC. Translation gives CASSQDRGVVGYTF.

About this clone itself: In the same sample, other DNA sequences code for this CDR3. V gene TRBV6-5 combines with J gene TRBJ1-5, with D maybe TRBD1 (6 bases). Trimming shortened V by 0 bases and J by 2 bases, and 8 bases separated the two germline ends. Per germline, CDR1 MNHEY and CDR2 SVGAGI. The CDR3 covers 15 residues. DNA of the CDR3: TGTGCCAGCAGTTACTCCCGGACAGGCAATCAGCCCCAGCATTTT. Amino acid sequence: CASSYSRTGNQPQHF.

The DNA of the CDR3 is TGTGCCATCAGTGAGGGGACAGCAACTAATGAAAAACTGTTTTTT. Translating it yields CAISEGTATNEKLFF. This chain joins TRBV10-3 and TRBJ1-4, with 7 bases matching TRBD1. The trim removed 2 bases at V and 0 bases at J, leaving 0 bases unmatched. The CDR3 length is 15 residues. Germline CDR1 is ENHRY and CDR2 is SYGVKD.

This sequence joins TRBV6-5 and TRBJ2-7, with 13 bases that match TRBD2. There are 15 residues in the CDR3. Germline trimming cut 9 bases from V and 8 bases from J; bases unmatched to any gene: 13. CDR1 is MNHEY and CDR2 is SVGAGI in the germline V gene. CDR3 protein: CASSEGGLAGSQQYF. The CDR3 DNA reads as TGTGCCAGTTCCGAGGGGGGACTAGCGGGATCCCAGCAGTACTTC.

V and J are TRBV27 and TRBJ2-1; D might be TRBD2 (5 bases). Trimming removed 5 bases from V and 0 bases from J, with 11 bases in between. CDR3 length equals 15 residues. Germline V gene sequence: CDR1 MNHEY, CDR2 SMNVEV (reference sequence). CDR3 in DNA: TGTGCCAGCAGTCCGAGGGAACCCTCCTACAATGAGCAGTTCTTC. Translating gives CASSPREPSYNEQFF.

The table lists this clone with a few counts. The J gene is TRBJ2-5, the V gene TRBV4-2, with 11 bases matching TRBD2. The junction had 8 bases not matched to a gene; V was cut back by 0 bases and J by 5 bases. The germline gives CDR1 LGHNA, CDR2 YNFKEQ. This CDR3 is built from 17 residues. In DNA form, the CDR3 reads TGTGCCAGCAGCCAAGATGTTAGCGGGGGGGTCCGGGAGACCCAGTACTTC. Translation gives CASSQDVSGGVRETQYF.

This chain joins TRBV2 and TRBJ2-5; 7 bases agree with TRBD1. This CDR3 spans 13 amino acids. Germline CDR1 SNHLY, CDR2 FYNNEI. V dropped 8 bases and J dropped 5; count of bases not matched to a gene: 8. In DNA form, the CDR3 reads TGTGCCAGCCCAGGGGGTAGAGGGGAGACCCAGTACTTC. Translated, it gives CASPGGRGETQYF.

Notes on this clone: Other DNA sequences of this sample code for an identical CDR3. V and J are TRBV10-3 and TRBJ1-1, with D possibly being TRBD1 (5 bases). The V gene lost 2 bases and the J gene lost 1 base, with 5 bases spanning the gap. This CDR3 comprises 13 residues. The V gene's germline CDR1 is ENHRY and CDR2 SYGVKD. Written as DNA, the CDR3 is TGTGCCATCAGTGAGCAGGGGAACACTGAAGCTTTCTTT. Translating gives CAISEQGNTEAFF.

The CDR3 loop is CASSRQGARGNQPQHF. The CDR3 DNA is TGTGCCAGCTCGCGACAGGGGGCTAGGGGCAATCAGCCCCAGCATTTT. The V gene is TRBV18, the J gene TRBJ1-5, with 10 bases that match TRBD1. The germline gives CDR1 KGHSH, CDR2 LQKENI. Trimming took 6 bases from V and 2 from J; bases not matched to a gene: 7. There are 16 residues in the CDR3.

The chain carries TRBV7-3 and TRBJ1-2, with D tentatively TRBD1 (6 bases). Germline V gene data show CDR1 as SGHTA and CDR2 as FQGTGA. The CDR3 spans 13 residues. Trimming pared 5 bases from V and 2 bases from J, leaving 9 bases between. The CDR3 sequence is CASSPDSNYGYTF. CDR3 in DNA: TGTGCCAGCAGCCCGGACAGCAACTATGGCTACACCTTC.

This chain uses TRBV5-1 with TRBJ1-2; no reliable D call. The ends were cut back, 1 base at V and 0 bases at J, with 10 bases in the middle. CDR3 length: 15 amino acids. Germline V gene data show CDR1 as SGHRS and CDR2 as YFSETQ. CDR3 amino acids: CASSLTTTSNYGYTF. CDR3 DNA: TGCGCCAGCAGCTTGACAACAACATCTAACTATGGCTACACCTTC.

The V gene is TRBV7-2, the J gene TRBJ1-5; 7 bases agree with TRBD1. Germline trimming cut 4 bases from V and 2 bases from J; bases unmatched to any gene: 8. The length of the CDR3 is 16 residues. Germline assignment: CDR1 SGHTA and CDR2 FQGNSA. The CDR3 protein is CASSSHRGTGNQPQHF. The DNA for the CDR3 is TGTGCCAGCAGCTCCCACAGGGGCACCGGCAATCAGCCCCAGCATTTT.

This clone was detected only a few times. The rearrangement joins TRBV4-1 to TRBJ1-1, with 7 bases lining up with TRBD1. The trim removed 4 bases at V and 0 bases at J, leaving 8 bases unmatched. The CDR3 length is 16 residues. The germline CDR1 and CDR2 sequences are MGHRA and YSYEKL. CDR3 sequence: CASSPTGQNMNTEAFF. The CDR3 nucleotides are TGCGCCAGCAGCCCAACGGGACAGAACATGAACACTGAAGCTTTCTTT.

This clone was observed many times. The rearrangement joins TRBV5-6 to TRBJ2-5, with 7 bases that match TRBD1. The germline gives CDR1 SGHDT, CDR2 YYEEEE. V shed 4 bases, J shed 1 base, and the junction held 10 bases outside the gene matches. The CDR3 spans 16 residues. The CDR3 region is CASSPGTAVAQETQYF. The CDR3 DNA reads as TGTGCCAGCAGCCCTGGGACAGCCGTAGCCCAAGAGACCCAGTACTTC.

The V call is TRBV29-1, the J call TRBJ2-1; TRBD2 matches at 7 bases. The CDR3 consists of 13 residues. CDR1 SQVTM and CDR2 ANQGSEA come from the germline V gene. Germline trimming cut 8 bases from V and 5 bases from J; bases unmatched to any gene: 9. This chain's CDR3 is CSWGGFRDNEQFF. CDR3 bases: TGCAGCTGGGGGGGTTTTCGAGACAATGAGCAGTTCTTC.

V is TRBV4-1 and J is TRBJ2-3, with 11 bases matching TRBD2. This CDR3 has 15 amino acids. The germline V gene encodes CDR1 MGHRA and CDR2 YSYEKL. V gave up 7 bases and J gave up 2 bases; unmatched junction bases: 5. CDR3 coding DNA: TGCGCCAGCACCTTAGCGGGGGGGCCCACAGATACGCAGTATTTT. Its translation is CASTLAGGPTDTQYF.

V gene TRBV9 combines with J gene TRBJ1-2, with 7 bases fitting TRBD1. There are 14 residues in the CDR3. Germline V lookup: CDR1 SGDLS, CDR2 YYNGEE. V was clipped by 3 bases and J by 8 bases; unmatched bases: 10. CDR3 loop: CASSAKGAARGYTF. The DNA of the CDR3 is TGTGCCAGCAGCGCTAAGGGGGCCGCCCGGGGCTACACCTTC. The variable domain in full, with the rest retrieved from reference TRBV9 and TRBJ1-2, is DSGVTQTPKHLITATGQRVTLRCSPRSGDLSVYWYQQSLDQGLQFLIQYYNGEERAKGNILERFSAQQFPDLHSELNLSSLELGDSALYFCASSAKGAARGYTFGSGTRLTVV.

This clone was recorded only once. The chain joins TRBV19 to TRBJ2-7; TRBD1 aligns across 10 bases. Trimming removed 6 bases from V and 4 bases from J; junction bases left unmatched: 9. The CDR3 spans 15 residues. Germline values: CDR1 LNHDA, CDR2 SQIVND (reference sequence). CDR3 bases: TGTGCCAGTAGCCCCGGGACAGGGGCTGGGTACGAGCAGTACTTC. This gives the protein CASSPGTGAGYEQYF.

The chain has TRBV6-1 and TRBJ2-3, with 8 bases that match TRBD1. The CDR3 runs 16 residues. Trimming at V came to 2 bases and at J to 2 bases, leaving 6 bases not matched to a gene. Germline CDR1 MNHNS, CDR2 SASEGT. The CDR3 region has the DNA TGTGCCAGCAGTGAAATCGGACAGGGACTCACAGATACGCAGTATTTT. It specifies CASSEIGQGLTDTQYF.

The chain links TRBV25-1 to TRBJ1-1; tentative D call: TRBD1 (6 bases). The CDR3 spans 12 residues. From germline, CDR1 is MGHDK and CDR2 SYGVNS. The germline V and J ends were trimmed by 4 bases and 12 bases, with 15 bases remaining between them. The CDR3 is CASSAGGRGTFF. The CDR3 DNA is TGTGCCAGCAGTGCCGGGGGGCGAGGTACTTTCTTT.

The chain recombines TRBV18 with TRBJ2-7, with 10 nucleotides matching TRBD1. This CDR3 contains 14 residues. Germline loops: CDR1 KGHSH, CDR2 LQKENI. V dropped 6 bases and J dropped 3; count of bases not matched to a gene: 5. The CDR3 nucleotides are TGTGCCAGCTCCGCGACAGGGGGCTACTACGAGCAGTACTTC. The encoded protein is CASSATGGYYEQYF.

The chain couples TRBV6-5 to TRBJ1-2, with D perhaps matching TRBD1 (5 bases). V lost 4 bases to trimming and J lost 7 bases, with 7 bases between them. CDR3 size: 11 residues. In germline, CDR1 is MNHEY, CDR2 SVGAGI. In DNA, the CDR3 is TGTGCCAGCAGTTCCAGGGCTGGCTACACCTTC. It codes for CASSSRAGYTF.